This T cell receptor (beta chain) appears in the sequencing data of a study of cytomegalovirus exposure and HLA in healthy donors (dated by TCRdb to 2016 to 2017). For the wider study: According to a later analysis, the roughly 130 validation repertoires were produced on the same platform as the approximately 610 repertoires of the first cohort. The study was designed to test whether signatures of past pathogen exposure could be identified by cataloging public T cell receptors. Besides the first cohort of roughly 660 subjects, a separate validation cohort made up of 120 or so different subjects was used. To predict cytomegalovirus infection status, the study combined high-throughput TCR immunosequencing, statistical association of individual TCRs with disease status, and machine learning. Findings and caveats that apply to the study as a whole: The classifier was reported to diagnose cytomegalovirus status with high specificity and sensitivity in both the original and validation cohorts. Most TCR sequences were observed very rarely across donors, whereas some public TCRs were present in many individuals. Subsequent analysis determined that TCRs grouped into clusters in the first cohort also showed a tendency toward co-occurrence across the 120 or so validation repertoires, and 90% to 95% of cluster scores exceeded 0. In vitro tests confirmed that a few of the cytomegalovirus-associated TCR beta chains recognize cytomegalovirus antigens. The authors suggested that the approach could potentially be extended to other disease states and immunological phenotypes. A total of 150 to 200 TCR beta chains were listed by the study as associated with cytomegalovirus. A later analysis had no HLA typing for the validation cohort, so co-occurrence there was scored across all 130 or so repertoires.

Notes on this clone: The clone's antigen remains unknown. Per-nucleotide qualities are absent, and no much larger clonotype sits a single base away.

Library creation used the immunoSEQ multiplex PCR assay. The study's own analysis went as follows. A statistical classification framework was built to diagnose cytomegalovirus status from the catalog of TCR beta chain sequences. TCRdb holds this immuneACCESS table with in-frame rearrangements only. Some clones are missing; in checked studies, unresolved V genes explain under half, and the rest has no known cause. V and J calls and clone size are those listed in that table; D and trimming were worked out from the DNA. A total of some 70,000 clones appear in this sample, roughly 96% of them only once. The top ten clones comprise 2% to 2.5% of the sample. Separate from the approximately 670-subject first cohort, the validation cohort of roughly 130 subjects was the group to which the donors belonged. V is cut by 6 bases and J by 2 bases, and the space between the germline ends is 14 bases. Measured from the cysteine to the phenylalanine, the CDR3 is 16 residues long. Only the CDR3 part of the read is kept: 48 bases, read in frame from the first base. CDR1 and CDR2 (LNHDA, SQIVND) derive from the germline V gene (reference sequence).

Sequences were obtained from PBMCs. The sequence derives from a man between 18 and 35 years old in good health and CMV-seronegative. The rearrangement combines TRBV19 with TRBJ1-6; the D segment could be TRBD1, given 6 matching bases. The nucleotides are TGTGCCAGTAGGGCTCAGGGGCGCGCCTATAATTCACCCCTCCACTTT. Translation gives CASRAQGRAYNSPLHF.